The sequence of this T cell receptor beta chain was determined in a study of shared clonotypes between healthy human individuals. Naive CD8 cells lacked CD45RO, underwent positive selection for CCR7 and left out terminally differentiated effector memory CD45RA+ cells. The V segment lost 3 bases and the J segment 3 bases; nucleotides outside the gene matches: 10. Looked up from germline, CDR1 is SGDLS and CDR2 is YYNGEE. This CDR3 contains 17 residues. The repertoire was sequenced with immunoSEQ multiplex PCR; TCRdb's copy has only in-frame clones and lacks some. The profile covers around 560,000 clones, with roughly 96% appearing a single time and approximately 0.11% taken by the ten largest.

The sample taken for sequencing was naive CD8+ T cells sorted from blood. The receptor was derived from a woman aged 25-40 years in good health. V and J are TRBV9 and TRBJ2-1, with TRBD1 identical over 9 bases. CDR3 in amino acids: CASSALNRGPYYNEQFF. CDR3 DNA: TGTGCCAGCAGCGCTCTCAACAGGGGGCCCTACTACAATGAGCAGTTCTTC.